This T cell receptor beta chain was identified in a study of blood T cell repertoires in COVID-19. Study as a whole: Whether acute or convalescent, the COVID-19 samples came from the United States, Italy and Spain. Sources were T cells, B-cell-depleted T cells, or PBMCs; the material itself was cDNA or gDNA.

Data came from immunoSEQ multiplex PCR; TCRdb stores just in-frame clones and leaves some out. The profile shows tens of thousands of clones, approximately 80% of them singletons. This TCR came from an elderly woman with active or convalescent COVID-19. Sequencing was carried out using peripheral blood.

The CDR3 loop is CASSLALGAGELFF. CDR3 DNA: TGTGCCAGCAGCTTAGCGCTAGGGGCCGGGGAGCTGTTTTTT. V and J are TRBV7-8 and TRBJ2-2, with a tentative D call TRBD1 (5 bases). V shed 0 bases and J shed 6 bases, with 8 bases lying between them. CDR1 is SGHVS and CDR2 is FQNEAQ in the germline V gene. CDR3 length: 14 residues.